This paragraph reports one T cell receptor beta chain. Its antigen is undetermined. Sequencing of TCR beta was carried out in blood CD8+ and CD4+ T cells. Multiple sclerosis controls were treatment-naive patients with stable or active relapsing-remitting disease. Random hexamers were used to reverse transcribe an amount of roughly 0.45 to 1 ug RNA. The TCR beta CDR3 was amplified by immunoSEQ multiplex PCR across 54 Vbeta, 13 Jbeta. TCRdb called the immunoSEQ multiplex PCR reads again in MiXCR, with one record for every CDR3 protein. The sample lists 250,000 to 350,000 distinct CDR3 sequences; more than 75% were seen once. The CDR3 is 15 residues long. After removal of 5 bases from V and 2 bases from J, the junction contained 3 bases not matched to a gene. The germline CDR1 and CDR2 sequences are SEHNR and FQNEAQ (reference sequence). The data originate from a study of CD8 T cells in Susac syndrome.

General study points: Only a relatively small number of individuals were included in the TCR sequencing and HLA analysis.

The TCR was taken from a human donor with multiple sclerosis. The source material was CD8+ T cells from PBMCs. The V and J genes are TRBV7-9 and TRBJ2-2, with 9 bases matching TRBD2. CDR3 sequence reads: CASSVSGRNTGELFF. The CDR3 region has the DNA TGTGCCAGCAGCGTTAGCGGGAGAAACACCGGGGAGCTGTTTTTT.